The T cell receptor (beta chain) under discussion was sequenced for a study of blood T cell repertoires in COVID-19. Study context: Acute-phase and convalescent COVID-19 samples originated in the United States, Italy and Spain. Nucleic acid was either cDNA or gDNA, and it came from T cells, B-cell-depleted T cells, or PBMCs.

There are a few counts of this clone. The CDR3 has 15 residues. V dropped 4 bases and J dropped 2; count of bases not matched to a gene: 2. Germline assignment: CDR1 MNHEY and CDR2 SVGAGI. Under the authors' procedure: Reference gene primer amplification in the assay estimated nucleated cell counts. Sequenced by immunoSEQ multiplex PCR; TCRdb stores in-frame clones only, minus some. Clone size and V and J calls were adopted from that table, with D and trimming inferred from the DNA. The repertoire holds more than 85,000 clones, 80% to 85% seen once, with 3.5% to 5% in the top ten. The sample consisted of peripheral blood. The clonotype originates from a man aged 60 to 69 with acute or convalescent COVID-19. The J gene is TRBJ2-1, the V gene TRBV6-5, with TRBD1 matching over 10 bases. The CDR3 here is CASSLTGGPYNEQFF. The CDR3 DNA is TGTGCCAGCAGTTTGACAGGGGGCCCCTACAATGAGCAGTTCTTC.